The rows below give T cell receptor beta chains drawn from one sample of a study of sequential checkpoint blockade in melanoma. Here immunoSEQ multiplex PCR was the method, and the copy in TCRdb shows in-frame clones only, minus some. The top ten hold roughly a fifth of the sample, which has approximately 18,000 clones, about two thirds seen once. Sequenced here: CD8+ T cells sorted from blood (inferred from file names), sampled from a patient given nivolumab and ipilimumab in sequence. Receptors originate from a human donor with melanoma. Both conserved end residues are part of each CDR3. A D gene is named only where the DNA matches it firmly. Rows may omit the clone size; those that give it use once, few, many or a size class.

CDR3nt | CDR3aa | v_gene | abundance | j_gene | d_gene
TGTGCCAGCTCACCACCGTGGACAGCGGATGAAAAACTGTTTTTT | CASSPPWTADEKLFF | TRBV18 | NA | TRBJ1-4 | NA
TGTGCCAGCAGTTTGACAGGGAAGTACAATCAGCCCCAGCATTTT | CASSLTGKYNQPQHF | TRBV6-5 | NA | TRBJ1-5 | TRBD1
TGTGCCAGCAGCGTATCTAAGGGGGCTCCCTCTGGGGCCAACGTCCTGACTTTC | CASSVSKGAPSGANVLTF | TRBV9 | NA | TRBJ2-6 | TRBD1
TGTGCCAGCAGCCCTTGGAGCTCTGGAAACACCATATATTTT | CASSPWSSGNTIYF | TRBV11-3 | few | TRBJ1-3 | NA
TGTGCCAGTAGTAAAAGAACAGCCTACGAGCAGTACTTC | CASSKRTAYEQYF | TRBV19 | NA | TRBJ2-7 | NA
TGTGCCAGCAACGGACGGGACAATCAGCCCCAGCATTTT | CASNGRDNQPQHF | TRBV7-9 | NA | TRBJ1-5 | NA
TGTGCCAGCAGCTTCTCGGGACTTTACGAGCAGTACTTC | CASSFSGLYEQYF | TRBV7-9 | medium-sized | TRBJ2-7 | NA
TGTGCCAGCAGCTTAGAGGGGTTGGAGATCACTGAAGCTTTCTTT | CASSLEGLEITEAFF | TRBV7-9 | NA | TRBJ1-1 | NA
TGCAGCGTTGGGGGAGGGTTTAGCTACGAGCAGTACTTC | CSVGGGFSYEQYF | TRBV29-1 | NA | TRBJ2-7 | TRBD2
TGCGCCAGCAGCCCGGGACTTCTTTCTTACGAGCAGTACTTC | CASSPGLLSYEQYF | TRBV5-1 | NA | TRBJ2-7 | NA
TGTGCAGTAAAATACGGGGGGCAGGAAACCGGGGAGCTGTTTTTT | CAVKYGGQETGELFF | TRBV27 | NA | TRBJ2-2 | NA
TGTGCCAGCAGCTTAGGAGCCTTGAACCACGAGCAGTACTTC | CASSLGALNHEQYF | TRBV7-2 | NA | TRBJ2-7 | NA
TGCAGCGTAGGCCCGGGACAGGGTGGCTACACCTTC | CSVGPGQGGYTF | TRBV29-1 | NA | TRBJ1-2 | TRBD1
TGCACCAGCAGCCAAGATCGGAGCGGGATCGCTTACGAGCAGTACTTC | CTSSQDRSGIAYEQYF | TRBV1 | NA | TRBJ2-7 | NA
TGTGCCAGCAGTTTATGGCGAGGCACTGAAGCTTTCTTT | CASSLWRGTEAFF | TRBV27 | NA | TRBJ1-1 | NA
TGTGCCAGCAGTTTATTTAGGACAGGGGGCACCGAGCAGTACTTC | CASSLFRTGGTEQYF | TRBV28 | few | TRBJ2-7 | TRBD1
TGTGCCAGCAGCCAATGGGACAGGACCTACGAGCAGTACTTC | CASSQWDRTYEQYF | TRBV11-2 | NA | TRBJ2-7 | TRBD1
TGTGCCAGCAGCTTGAGGACTCCCCGCTCCTACGAGCAGTACTTC | CASSLRTPRSYEQYF | TRBV9 | many | TRBJ2-7 | NA
TGTGCCAGCAGTTTACTGGGGCCGAACACTGAAGCTTTCTTT | CASSLLGPNTEAFF | TRBV27 | NA | TRBJ1-1 | NA
TGTGCCAGCAGCTTTCCGCTTTTACAGGGATTTAATGGCTACACCTTC | CASSFPLLQGFNGYTF | TRBV13 | NA | TRBJ1-2 | NA
TGTGCCAGCAGCGGCGACTCTAGCGGGAGTATCAATGAGCAGTTCTTC | CASSGDSSGSINEQFF | TRBV5-4 | NA | TRBJ2-1 | TRBD2
TGTGCCAGCAGTTACGGTCTGAGGGGGGGCTATGGCTACACCTTC | CASSYGLRGGYGYTF | TRBV6-5 | NA | TRBJ1-2 | NA
TGTGCCAGCAGCTGGTACAGGGGAAATGAGCAGTTCTTC | CASSWYRGNEQFF | TRBV7-9 | NA | TRBJ2-1 | TRBD1
TGTGCTAGTGGTCCGTCGTTCAATCAGCCCCAGCATTTT | CASGPSFNQPQHF | TRBV12-5 | NA | TRBJ1-5 | NA
TGTGCCATCAGGGGGGCTCACGAGGGAGGGCCACTAGCGGGAGCCTCCTACGAGCAGTACTTC | CAIRGAHEGGPLAGASYEQYF | TRBV10-3 | NA | TRBJ2-7 | TRBD2
TGTGCCAGCAGTGAGAGGACTAGCGGCTCCTACGAGCAGTACTTC | CASSERTSGSYEQYF | TRBV6-1 | NA | TRBJ2-7 | TRBD2
TGCGCCAGCAGTCAACAGGGATTATGGATATCCTATGGCTACACCTTC | CASSQQGLWISYGYTF | TRBV23-1 | NA | TRBJ1-2 | NA
TGTGCCAGCAGCTTAGGATTACTAGCTTCCGATGAGCAGTTCTTC | CASSLGLLASDEQFF | TRBV7-6 | NA | TRBJ2-1 | NA
TGTGCCAGCAGTACCAAGGGACAGGGGGCCCACGAGCAGTACTTC | CASSTKGQGAHEQYF | TRBV27 | once | TRBJ2-7 | TRBD1
TGTGCCATCAGTGCGGGGAGGGGGAACACTGAAGCTTTCTTT | CAISAGRGNTEAFF | TRBV10-3 | once | TRBJ1-1 | NA
TGCGCCAGCAGTGACTGGCAGGGTGAAGGAACTGAAGCTTTCTTT | CASSDWQGEGTEAFF | TRBV10-2 | once | TRBJ1-1 | NA
TGTGCCAGCAGCTCCCCGGCAGGGCTGAACACTGAAGCTTTCTTT | CASSSPAGLNTEAFF | TRBV11-2 | NA | TRBJ1-1 | NA
TGTGCCAGCCGGCTAAGGGGACTAGCGGGAGTCGGGGTCTACGAGCAGTACTTC | CASRLRGLAGVGVYEQYF | TRBV21-1 | NA | TRBJ2-7 | NA
TGTGCCAGCAGCGAAGTCAGGGGACCCGAGCAGTACTTC | CASSEVRGPEQYF | TRBV7-2 | once | TRBJ2-7 | NA
TGTGCCAGCAGCTTAGCCCAGGACATAAAACCCTACGAGCAGTACTTC | CASSLAQDIKPYEQYF | TRBV7-9 | once | TRBJ2-7 | NA
TGTGCCAGCAGTTTGGGAGCGGGGGGACCCTACGAGCAGTACTTC | CASSLGAGGPYEQYF | TRBV27 | NA | TRBJ2-7 | TRBD2
TGTGCCAGCAGCTTAGCACTAAGCTCCTACAATGAGCAGTTCTTC | CASSLALSSYNEQFF | TRBV7-3 | NA | TRBJ2-1 | NA
TGTGCCAGCAGCGTAGGACAGGGAAGCGAGCAGTACTTC | CASSVGQGSEQYF | TRBV9 | NA | TRBJ2-7 | TRBD1
TGCGCCAGCAGCTTGGACTGGACAGGGGGCGGGGAGCAGTACTTC | CASSLDWTGGGEQYF | TRBV5-1 | NA | TRBJ2-7 | TRBD1
TGCGCCAGCAGCTTGAGACAGGCCCTGGGGGAGCAGTACTTC | CASSLRQALGEQYF | TRBV5-1 | NA | TRBJ2-7 | NA
TGTGCCAGTACTTCCGGGACAGGGTTTATCTATGGCTACACCTTC | CASTSGTGFIYGYTF | TRBV19 | NA | TRBJ1-2 | TRBD1
TGTGCCAGCAGCGTAGGGGACAAAAGCCCCCAGTATTTT | CASSVGDKSPQYF | TRBV9 | NA | TRBJ2-3 | NA
TGTGCCAGTAGCCGCTCGGGGGATAGCAATCAGCCCCAGCATTTT | CASSRSGDSNQPQHF | TRBV19 | once | TRBJ1-5 | NA
TGTGCCAGCAGCTTAGGGGACAGGGGTTCCTACAATGAGCAGTTCTTC | CASSLGDRGSYNEQFF | TRBV5-4 | once | TRBJ2-1 | TRBD1